A single sample gave rise to the 30 T cell receptor beta chains below, sequenced in a study of blood T cell repertoires in COVID-19. Libraries were prepared by immunoSEQ multiplex PCR; TCRdb keeps only in-frame clonotypes and omits some of them. The sample lists about 410,000 clones; about 89% were seen once. Sequencing was done on a sample of peripheral blood. These receptors were collected from a middle-aged woman with COVID-19, enrolled during active disease.

The V and J genes are TRBV29-1 and TRBJ1-1; possibly TRBD1 for D (6 bases). Germline CDR1 SQVTM, CDR2 ANQGSEA. The V gene lost 2 bases and the J gene lost 2 bases, with 9 bases spanning the gap. CDR3 length: 13 residues. The CDR3: CSVETGINTEAFF. DNA for the CDR3: TGCAGCGTTGAAACAGGGATTAACACTGAAGCTTTCTTT.

This clone was picked up one time. This chain uses TRBV2 with TRBJ1-4, with 8 nucleotides matching TRBD1. The trim removed 6 bases at V and 7 bases at J, leaving 10 bases unmatched. The CDR3 loop spans 15 amino acids. In germline, CDR1 is SNHLY, CDR2 FYNNEI. The CDR3 DNA sequence: TGTGCCAGCAGGAGGACAGGGAATGGCGGTGAAAAACTGTTTTTT. Translation: CASRRTGNGGEKLFF.

The V call is TRBV9, the J call TRBJ1-1, with D perhaps TRBD1 (6 bases). The V end was cut by 0 bases, the J end by 1 base, with 13 bases between. Germline CDR1 SGDLS, CDR2 YYNGEE. This CDR3 spans 16 amino acids. CDR3 residues: CASSVGEGVGNTEAFF. CDR3 sequence (DNA): TGTGCCAGCAGCGTAGGAGAGGGGGTGGGGAACACTGAAGCTTTCTTT.

V is TRBV4-2 and J is TRBJ2-2; 10 nucleotides agree with TRBD2. This CDR3 spans 16 amino acids. Germline V gene lookup returns CDR1 LGHNA and CDR2 YNFKEQ. J lost 6 bases, V lost 0 bases, and 4 bases had no gene match. The CDR3 nucleotides are TGTGCCAGCAGCCAAGACACTAGCGGGGTTGCCGGGGAGCTGTTTTTT. Encoded protein: CASSQDTSGVAGELFF.

The gene calls are TRBV5-4 and TRBJ2-4, with D perhaps matching TRBD2 (6 bases). The CDR3 is 14 amino acids. From germline, CDR1 is SGHNT and CDR2 YYREEE (reference sequence). Trimming pared 6 bases from V and 1 base from J, leaving 11 bases between. CDR3 amino acids: CASIPDYAKNIQYF. The CDR3 bases are TGTGCCAGCATTCCGGACTACGCCAAAAACATTCAGTACTTC.

A single count supports this clone. The chain employs TRBV5-1 and TRBJ1-6; D not certain. The germline CDR1 and CDR2 sequences are SGHRS and YFSETQ. Trimming left V 1 base short and J 15 bases short, with 14 bases between. The CDR3 has 13 amino acids. As DNA, the CDR3 is TGCGCCAGCAGCTTGCGAGACCGCGGTGACCTCCACTTT. It codes for CASSLRDRGDLHF.

V and J are TRBV7-2 and TRBJ1-5; perhaps TRBD1 as D (5 bases). V gave up 5 bases and J gave up 2 bases, with 16 bases separating them. This CDR3 is 16 amino acids long. The germline CDR1 and CDR2 sequences are SGHTA and FQGNSA. The CDR3 DNA reads TGTGCCAGCAGCCTCGAAGGAACAGGAGGCAATCAGCCCCAGCATTTT. Protein sequence: CASSLEGTGGNQPQHF.

This clone has just a few counts. The V and J genes are TRBV3-1 (or the pseudogene TRBV3-2) and TRBJ1-6; TRBD1 matches at 7 bases. In germline, CDR1 is LGHDT, CDR2 YNNKEL (reference sequence). The CDR3 is 15 residues long. After removal of 6 bases from V and 9 bases from J, the junction contained 11 bases not matched to a gene. CDR3 amino acids: CASRFDRAGSSPLHF. DNA of the CDR3: TGTGCCAGCAGGTTTGACAGGGCAGGGAGTTCACCCCTCCACTTT.

On this clone: The sample contains more than one DNA sequence encoding this CDR3. The chain links TRBV6-5 to TRBJ2-7, with a tentative D call TRBD2 (5 bases). Germline lookup yields CDR1 MNHEY and CDR2 SVGAGI. The CDR3 is 13 residues long. V lost 6 bases, J lost 3 bases, and 12 bases lay in between. CDR3 in amino acids: CASSRTGVYEQYF. For the CDR3, the DNA is TGTGCCAGCAGCCGAACCGGGGTCTACGAGCAGTACTTC.

V and J are TRBV18 and TRBJ1-1; 9 nucleotides match TRBD1. Trimming took 3 bases from V and 2 from J; bases not matched to a gene: 7. Germline lookup yields CDR1 KGHSH and CDR2 LQKENI. This CDR3 has 16 amino acids. CDR3 sequence reads: CASSPFAGQGNTEAFF. For the CDR3, the DNA is TGTGCCAGCTCACCTTTCGCGGGACAGGGCAACACTGAAGCTTTCTTT. The full variable domain, with the rest looked up from reference TRBV18 and TRBJ1-1, is NAGVMQNPRHLVRRRGQEARLRCSPMKGHSHVYWYRQLPEEGLKFMVYLQKENIIDESGMPKERFSAEFPKEGPSILRIQQVVRGDSAAYFCASSPFAGQGNTEAFFGQGTRLTVV.

The chain is built from TRBV19 and TRBJ2-7, with TRBD2 matching over 13 bases. The CDR3 covers 18 residues. The V gene's germline CDR1 is LNHDA and CDR2 SQIVND (reference sequence). The V and J ends lost 4 bases and 3 bases, in that order; junction bases with no gene match: 12. The CDR3 bases are TGTGCCAGTAGTAAGAATATACTCTGGACTAGCGGGAGCTACGAGCAGTACTTC. Protein sequence: CASSKNILWTSGSYEQYF.

This chain joins TRBV30 and TRBJ1-1; TRBD1 might be the D (6 bases). Trimming cost V 3 bases and J 4 bases, with 15 bases left between them. The germline V gene has CDR1 GTSNPN and CDR2 SVGIG (reference sequence). CDR3 length: 14 residues. CDR3 loop: CAWRNRAPGTEAFF. In DNA form, the CDR3 reads TGTGCCTGGAGAAACAGGGCGCCGGGCACTGAAGCTTTCTTT. Full variable domain (remainder filled in from reference TRBV30 and TRBJ1-1): SQTIHQWPATLVQPVGSPLSLECTVEGTSNPNLYWYRQAAGRGLQLLFYSVGIGQISSEVPQNLSASRPQDRQFILSSKKLLLSDSGFYLCAWRNRAPGTEAFFGQGTRLTVV.

For this clone: This same CDR3 is encoded by further DNA sequences in the sample. This chain joins TRBV5-1 and TRBJ2-3; D gene unclear. V was trimmed by 4 bases and J by 4 bases, leaving 4 bases between them. Germline V gives CDR1 SGHRS, CDR2 YFSETQ. The CDR3 has 11 residues. CDR3 DNA sequence: TGCGCCAGCAGCCTTTCAGATACGCAGTATTTT. Protein product: CASSLSDTQYF.

The chain joins TRBV28 to TRBJ2-1; 8 nucleotides line up with TRBD1. This CDR3 spans 15 amino acids. Germline V gene lookup returns CDR1 MDHEN and CDR2 SYDVKM. V dropped 7 bases and J dropped 7; count of bases not matched to a gene: 12. The CDR3 sequence is CASIGTGGRRNEQFF. The CDR3 region has the DNA TGTGCCAGCATTGGAACAGGGGGTCGGCGTAATGAGCAGTTCTTC.

The chain uses TRBV4-1 and TRBJ1-2; D perhaps matches TRBD1 (6 bases). There are 15 residues in the CDR3. Germline values: CDR1 MGHRA, CDR2 YSYEKL. V was shortened by 0 bases and J by 2 bases, with 10 bases between the two germline ends. The CDR3 reads CASSQDWTANYGYTF. In DNA form, the CDR3 reads TGCGCCAGCAGCCAAGATTGGACAGCCAACTATGGCTACACCTTC.

This clone appeared a single time. This sequence joins TRBV7-2 and TRBJ2-3, with 11 bases aligning to TRBD2. CDR3 length: 16 residues. With 5 bases clipped from V and 1 base from J, the junction kept 5 bases outside the gene matches. Germline values: CDR1 SGHTA, CDR2 FQGNSA. As DNA, the CDR3 is TGTGCCAGCAGCCCCCAGACTAGCGGGGGCACAGATACGCAGTATTTT. This codes for CASSPQTSGGTDTQYF.

This chain uses TRBV9 with TRBJ2-3; D possibly corresponds to TRBD2 (5 bases). The CDR3 spans 19 residues. V dropped 0 bases and J dropped 0 bases, with 20 bases sitting between them. Per the germline V gene, CDR1 is SGDLS and CDR2 is YYNGEE. For the CDR3, the DNA is TGTGCCAGCAGCGTAGGCCCAGGCCGGGGTCAAGCGAGCACAGATACGCAGTATTTT. Its translation is CASSVGPGRGQASTDTQYF.

The chain carries TRBV28 and TRBJ2-1; the match to TRBD1 covers 11 bases. CDR1 is MDHEN and CDR2 is SYDVKM in the germline V gene. The CDR3 extends over 15 amino acids. The V and J ends lost 6 bases and 9 bases, in that order; junction bases with no gene match: 10. The CDR3 bases are TGTGCCAGCAGCCCTCCGGACAGGGGGCTCGGTGAGCAGTTCTTC. Its translation: CASSPPDRGLGEQFF.

The chain uses TRBV3-1 (or the pseudogene TRBV3-2) and TRBJ2-7; D ambiguous. The germline V gene encodes CDR1 LGHDT and CDR2 YNNKEL (reference sequence). The CDR3 is 11 residues long. Trimming shortened V by 5 bases and J by 7 bases, and 9 bases separated the two germline ends. The CDR3 nucleotides are TGTGCCAGCAGCTCCCGTACTGAGCAGTACTTC. It translates to CASSSRTEQYF.

The genes are TRBV10-3 and TRBJ1-2; D may be TRBD1 (6 bases). Trimming took off 9 bases at V and 0 bases at J, with 17 bases between the two ends. Germline V gives CDR1 ENHRY, CDR2 SYGVKD. The CDR3 totals 15 residues. CDR3 nucleotide sequence: TGTGCCATAGCAAGGACAGTTCTGGCTAACTATGGCTACACCTTC. Protein product: CAIARTVLANYGYTF.

This clone occurred once. Here the CDR3 reads CASGLVQLGAARRQEAFF. The CDR3 DNA reads as TGTGCTAGTGGTTTGGTACAGCTGGGGGCGGCGAGACGCCAAGAAGCTTTCTTT. The chain combines TRBV12-5 with TRBJ1-1; tentatively, D is TRBD1 (6 bases). Germline CDR1 LGHNT, CDR2 FRNRAP. The CDR3 has 18 amino acids. Trimming took off 0 bases at V and 8 bases at J, with 25 bases between the two ends. The full variable domain, completed using reference TRBV12-5 and TRBJ1-1, is DARVTQTPRHKVTEMGQEVTMRCQPILGHNTVFWYRQTMMQGLELLAYFRNRAPLDDSGMPKDRFSAEMPDATLATLKIQPSEPRDSAVYFCASGLVQLGAARRQEAFFGQGTRLTVV.

The chain couples TRBV4-1 to TRBJ1-2; D might be TRBD1 (5 bases). Germline CDR1 reads MGHRA; CDR2 reads YSYEKL. The CDR3 covers 16 residues. Trimming pared 1 base from V and 4 bases from J, leaving 16 bases between. The DNA for the CDR3 is TGCGCCAGCAGCCAAGGGCCGCAGGGAGGTGGCTATGGCTACACCTTC. Protein: CASSQGPQGGGYGYTF.

V and J are TRBV9 and TRBJ1-2; the D gene is possibly TRBD1 (5 bases). The CDR3 runs to 17 residues. Germline loops: CDR1 SGDLS, CDR2 YYNGEE. The V end lost 6 bases, the J end lost 1 base, and 22 bases lay between the germline ends. The CDR3 sequence: CASTTHRGGGFNYGYTF. In DNA form, the CDR3 reads TGTGCCAGCACAACCCATAGGGGCGGTGGGTTTAACTATGGCTACACCTTC.

Worth noting for this clone: Its ends do not fully match the called genes, so a read error is possible. The V gene is TRBV28, the J gene TRBJ2-3; 7 bases are shared with TRBD1. CDR3 size: 14 residues. The germline CDR1 and CDR2 sequences are MDHEN and SYDVKM. The CDR3 here is CASSFWASRDRLKF. CDR3 bases: TGTGCCAGCAGTTTTTGGGCCTCCAGGGACAGACTTAAATTT.

Only one count was recorded for this clone. This sequence joins TRBV28 and TRBJ2-2; the D is unclear. V lost 10 bases and J 3 bases, leaving 12 bases between the germline ends. CDR1 is MDHEN, CDR2 SYDVKM, per germline. CDR3 length equals 13 residues. The CDR3 coding sequence is TGTGCCACCCTGGGCATAGACACCGGGGAGCTGTTTTTT. It is translated as CATLGIDTGELFF.

The rearrangement joins TRBV6-5 to TRBJ1-2, with a possible D match to TRBD1 (6 bases). Germline V lookup: CDR1 MNHEY, CDR2 SVGAGI. V was cut by 2 bases and J by 5 bases, with 12 bases left in between. This CDR3 region has 14 residues. The CDR3 here is CASSYGRGGYGYTF. The CDR3 DNA reads as TGTGCCAGCAGTTACGGCAGGGGCGGGTATGGCTACACCTTC.

This CDR3 reads CASSYVQDEQYF. The CDR3, as DNA: TGTGCCAGCAGTTACGTCCAGGACGAGCAGTACTTC. The V call is TRBV6-2 or TRBV6-3, the J call TRBJ2-7; no clear D. The CDR3 runs to 12 residues. Trimming cost V 2 bases and J 5 bases, with 7 bases left between them. Germline-derived CDR1 and CDR2 are MNHEY and SVGEGT.

The rearrangement joins TRBV5-1 to TRBJ1-5; TRBD1 matches 9 bases. The J segment lost 4 bases and the V segment lost 5 bases, leaving 4 bases of the junction unmatched. CDR1 is SGHRS, CDR2 YFSETQ, per germline. The CDR3 length is 14 residues. CDR3 DNA: TGCGCCAGCAGTCCGACAGGGGGGAATCAGCCCCAGCATTTT. Its protein is CASSPTGGNQPQHF.

The V and J genes are TRBV7-3 and TRBJ1-6; D call uncertain. Trimming removed 5 bases from V and 2 bases from J, with 10 bases in between. This CDR3 has 15 residues. Germline V lookup: CDR1 SGHTA, CDR2 FQGTGA. CDR3 DNA: TGTGCCAGCAGCCTCGCCGGGACCTATAATTCACCCCTCCACTTT. Residues: CASSLAGTYNSPLHF.

This chain links TRBV6-5 with TRBJ2-7; D tentatively reads TRBD1 or TRBD2 (5 bases each). Germline V lookup: CDR1 MNHEY, CDR2 SVGAGI. The CDR3 sequence is 12 residues long. The V gene lost 7 bases and the J gene lost 5 bases, with 12 bases spanning the gap. CDR3 DNA sequence: TGTGCCAGCACTGACTCGGGGCACGAGCAGTACTTC. Translated: CASTDSGHEQYF.